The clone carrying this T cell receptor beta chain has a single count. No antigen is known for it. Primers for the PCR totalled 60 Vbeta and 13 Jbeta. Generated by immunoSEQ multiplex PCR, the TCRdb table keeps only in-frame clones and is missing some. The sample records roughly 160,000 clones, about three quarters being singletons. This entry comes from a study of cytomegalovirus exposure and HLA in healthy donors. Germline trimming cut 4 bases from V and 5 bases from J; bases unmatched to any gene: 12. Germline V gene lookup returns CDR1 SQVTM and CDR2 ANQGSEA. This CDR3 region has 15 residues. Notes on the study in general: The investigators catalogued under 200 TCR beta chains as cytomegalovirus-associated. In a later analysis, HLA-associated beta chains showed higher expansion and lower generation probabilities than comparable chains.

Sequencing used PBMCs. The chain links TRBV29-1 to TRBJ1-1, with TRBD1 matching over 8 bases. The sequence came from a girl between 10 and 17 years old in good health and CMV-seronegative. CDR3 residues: CSVGDRWRGWTEAFF. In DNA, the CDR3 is TGCAGCGTTGGGGACAGGTGGCGTGGTTGGACTGAAGCTTTCTTT.